A single sample gave rise to the 12 T cell receptor beta chains below, sequenced in a study of T cell changes during pregnancy in multiple sclerosis. The data were produced by immunoSEQ multiplex PCR, yet TCRdb's version contains in-frame clones alone and is incomplete. The table includes 39,000 or so clones, 90% to 95% detected once. The input for sequencing was CD8+ T cells from peripheral blood mononuclear cells, taken in the third trimester of pregnancy. These receptors all stem from a female donor with multiple sclerosis, enrolled in a pregnancy study.

V gene TRBV28 combines with J gene TRBJ2-3; the D gene is possibly TRBD1 (6 bases). V gave up 4 bases and J gave up 4 bases, with 12 bases separating them. Germline values: CDR1 MDHEN, CDR2 SYDVKM. This CDR3 has 14 residues. CDR3 in DNA: TGTGCCAGCAGTTGGGTACAGGGCCCAGATACGCAGTATTTT. Translated: CASSWVQGPDTQYF.

The chain is built from TRBV28 and TRBJ2-7, with D perhaps matching TRBD1 (6 bases). In germline, CDR1 is MDHEN, CDR2 SYDVKM. CDR3 length: 16 amino acids. Between the trimmed V and J ends, which lost 2 bases and 3 bases, there was a span of 17 bases. The CDR3 nucleotides read TGTGCCAGCAGTTTAATCCTACAGGGCGTTTACTACGAGCAGTACTTC. This codes for CASSLILQGVYYEQYF.

The chain employs TRBV19 and TRBJ2-1; 8 bases map to TRBD2. V lost 6 bases and J lost 6; bases outside the gene matches: 4. This CDR3 contains 13 residues. The V gene's germline CDR1 is LNHDA and CDR2 SQIVND (reference sequence). CDR3 DNA sequence: TGTGCCAGTAGCGGGACTAGTATCAATGAGCAGTTCTTC. It encodes CASSGTSINEQFF.

The chain employs TRBV5-5 and TRBJ2-5; D may be TRBD1 (5 bases). The CDR3 consists of 15 residues. CDR1 and CDR2 from the germline V gene are SGHKS and YYEKEE (reference sequence). The V end lost 3 bases, the J end lost 4 bases, and 16 bases lay between the germline ends. CDR3: CASSSSPRAAETQYF. Written as DNA, the CDR3 is TGTGCCAGCAGCTCAAGCCCCAGGGCGGCAGAGACCCAGTACTTC.

V gene TRBV4-2 combines with J gene TRBJ2-6; D is possibly TRBD2 (6 bases). Germline assignment: CDR1 LGHNA and CDR2 YNFKEQ. The V end lost 2 bases, the J end lost 0 bases, and 14 bases lay between the germline ends. CDR3 length: 18 residues. Written as DNA, the CDR3 is TGTGCCAGCAGCCAAACTAGCACCCCTAGCTCTGGGGCCAACGTCCTGACTTTC. It encodes CASSQTSTPSSGANVLTF.

The chain carries TRBV11-2 and TRBJ2-1; D possibly corresponds to TRBD1 (6 bases). Germline CDR1 is SGHAT and CDR2 is FQNNGV. Trimming took off 5 bases at V and 5 bases at J, with 19 bases between the two ends. The CDR3 length is 16 residues. CDR3 sequence (DNA): TGTGCCAGCAGCCGCCTCCAGGGGTGGGGGAACAATGAGCAGTTCTTC. Translation gives CASSRLQGWGNNEQFF.

The chain links TRBV29-1 to TRBJ1-1, with a possible D match to TRBD1 (5 bases). Germline V gene lookup returns CDR1 SQVTM and CDR2 ANQGSEA. V was pared by 7 bases and J by 4 bases, with 13 bases between. CDR3 length equals 12 residues. The CDR3 DNA follows: TGCAGCGCCGCGTCGGGGGGCACTGAAGCTTTCTTT. It is translated as CSAASGGTEAFF.

Comment on this clone: At one boundary the junction diverges from the germline segment, which might be a read error. The chain couples TRBV5-1 to TRBJ2-1; D is undetermined. CDR3 length: 13 amino acids. Germline V lookup: CDR1 SGHRS, CDR2 YFSETQ. The DNA for the CDR3 is TGCGCCAGCAGCTTGGCCTCCCTCCATGAGGAGTTCTTC. Its translation is CASSLASLHEEFF.

The chain has TRBV7-9 and TRBJ1-1, with 8 bases fitting TRBD1. The CDR3 is 15 amino acids. The J segment lost 5 bases and the V segment lost 1 base, leaving 6 bases of the junction unmatched. The germline gives CDR1 SEHNR, CDR2 FQNEAQ (reference sequence). CDR3 sequence reads: CASSLGQGARTEAFF. The CDR3 DNA sequence: TGTGCCAGCAGCTTAGGTCAGGGGGCGCGAACTGAAGCTTTCTTT.

The chain carries TRBV7-3 and TRBJ2-2; 9 nucleotides line up with TRBD2. The CDR3 consists of 15 residues. Losses at the gene ends were 4 bases for V and 5 bases for J; bases not matched to a gene: 5. In germline, CDR1 is SGHTA, CDR2 FQGTGA. This chain's CDR3 is CASSSIAGVTGELFF. CDR3 DNA: TGTGCCAGCAGCTCCATAGCGGGAGTGACCGGGGAGCTGTTTTTT.

The chain employs TRBV27 and TRBJ2-3; TRBD2 matches at 11 bases. J gave up 3 bases and V 10 bases, and 12 bases lay outside the gene matches. Germline loops: CDR1 MNHEY, CDR2 SMNVEV (reference sequence). The CDR3 contains 16 residues. The CDR3 nucleotides are TGTGCCACAAACCCGAGACTAGCGGGATTGACAGATACGCAGTATTTT. It encodes CATNPRLAGLTDTQYF.

This chain connects TRBV30 to TRBJ2-3; 11 nucleotides line up with TRBD2. V was clipped by 2 bases and J by 0 bases; unmatched bases: 1. This CDR3 has 15 residues. Germline CDR1 is GTSNPN and CDR2 is SVGIG (reference sequence). CDR3 residues: CAWSRTSGSTDTQYF. CDR3 sequence (DNA): TGTGCCTGGAGTCGGACTAGCGGGAGCACAGATACGCAGTATTTT. The full variable domain, completed using reference TRBV30 and TRBJ2-3, is SQTIHQWPATLVQPVGSPLSLECTVEGTSNPNLYWYRQAAGRGLQLLFYSVGIGQISSEVPQNLSASRPQDRQFILSSKKLLLSDSGFYLCAWSRTSGSTDTQYFGPGTRLTVL.